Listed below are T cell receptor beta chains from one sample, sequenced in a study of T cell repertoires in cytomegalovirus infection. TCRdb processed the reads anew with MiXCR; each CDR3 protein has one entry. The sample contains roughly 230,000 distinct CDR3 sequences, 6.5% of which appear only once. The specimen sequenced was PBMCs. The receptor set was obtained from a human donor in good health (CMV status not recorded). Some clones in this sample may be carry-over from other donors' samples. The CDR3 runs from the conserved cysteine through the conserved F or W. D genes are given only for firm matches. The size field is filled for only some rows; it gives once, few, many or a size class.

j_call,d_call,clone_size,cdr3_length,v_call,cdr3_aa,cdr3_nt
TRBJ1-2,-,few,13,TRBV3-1,CASSQSRGSGYTF,TGTGCCAGCAGCCAGAGCAGGGGAAGTGGCTACACCTTC
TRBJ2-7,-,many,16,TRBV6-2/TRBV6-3,CASSYRPHRSTYEQYF,TGTGCCAGCAGTTACCGTCCCCACAGGAGTACCTACGAGCAGTACTTC
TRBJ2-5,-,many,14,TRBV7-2,CASSPWTAQETQYF,TGTGCCAGCAGCCCATGGACAGCACAAGAGACCCAGTACTTC
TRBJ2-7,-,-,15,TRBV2,CASSERNSLPYEQYF,TGTGCCAGCAGTGAGAGAAACAGCCTACCCTACGAGCAGTACTTC
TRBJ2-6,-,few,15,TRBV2,CASSRDFTPSNVLTF,TGTGCCAGCAGCCGGGATTTTACCCCTTCCAACGTCCTGACTTTC
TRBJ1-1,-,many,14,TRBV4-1,CASSQGWMNTEAFF,TGCGCCAGCAGCCAAGGTTGGATGAACACTGAAGCTTTCTTT
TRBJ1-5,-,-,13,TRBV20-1,CSARTPNNQPQHF,TGCAGTGCTCGTACTCCGAACAATCAGCCCCAGCATTTT
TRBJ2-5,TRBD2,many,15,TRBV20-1,CSARVGTSGPETQYF,TGCAGTGCTAGAGTCGGGACTAGCGGTCCAGAGACCCAGTACTTC
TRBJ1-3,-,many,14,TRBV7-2,CASSLADSGNTIYF,TGTGCCAGCAGCTTAGCAGACTCTGGAAACACCATATATTTT
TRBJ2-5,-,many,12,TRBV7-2,CASSAYQETQYF,TGTGCCAGCAGCGCGTACCAAGAGACCCAGTACTTC
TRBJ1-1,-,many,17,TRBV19,CASSSIREARMNTEAFF,TGTGCCAGTAGTTCCATCAGAGAGGCGCGAATGAACACTGAAGCTTTCTTT